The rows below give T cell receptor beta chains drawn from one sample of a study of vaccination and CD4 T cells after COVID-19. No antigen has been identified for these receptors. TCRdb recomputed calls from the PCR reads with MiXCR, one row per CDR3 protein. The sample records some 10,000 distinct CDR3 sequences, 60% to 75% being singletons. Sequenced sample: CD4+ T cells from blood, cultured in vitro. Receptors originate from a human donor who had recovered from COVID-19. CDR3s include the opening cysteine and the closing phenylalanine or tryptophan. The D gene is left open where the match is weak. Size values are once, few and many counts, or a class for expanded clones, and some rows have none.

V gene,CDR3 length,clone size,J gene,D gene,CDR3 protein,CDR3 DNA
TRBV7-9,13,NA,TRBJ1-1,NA,CASSFSEVTEAFF,TGTGCCAGCAGCTTTTCAGAGGTCACTGAAGCTTTCTTT
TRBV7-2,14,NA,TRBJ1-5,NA,CASSRLGGKEPQHF,TGTGCCAGCAGCCGGCTGGGGGGAAAGGAGCCCCAGCATTTT
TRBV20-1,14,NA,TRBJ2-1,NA,CSAPGHSSYNEQFF,TGCAGTGCCCCGGGACACTCCTCCTACAATGAGCAGTTCTTC
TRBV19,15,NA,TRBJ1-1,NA,CASILGGGGRDEAFF,TGTGCCAGTATTTTGGGGGGAGGGGGAAGGGATGAAGCTTTCTTT
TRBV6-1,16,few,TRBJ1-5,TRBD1,CASSGQDRVSNQPQHF,TGTGCCAGCAGTGGTCAGGACAGGGTAAGCAACCAGCCCCAGCATTTT
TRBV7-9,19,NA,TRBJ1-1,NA,CASSPLGYRGRGGNTEAFF,TGTGCCAGCAGCCCGCTAGGGTATAGGGGCAGGGGAGGCAACACTGAAGCTTTCTTT
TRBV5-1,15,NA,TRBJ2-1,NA,CASSLWGSSYNEQFF,TGCGCCAGCAGCTTGTGGGGTAGCTCCTACAATGAGCAGTTCTTC
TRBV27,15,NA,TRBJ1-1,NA,CASSSRSQGGTEAFF,TGTGCCAGCAGTTCGAGGAGTCAGGGCGGTACTGAAGCTTTCTTT
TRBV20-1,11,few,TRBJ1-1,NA,CSARQGPEAFF,TGCAGTGCTAGACAGGGGCCTGAAGCTTTCTTT
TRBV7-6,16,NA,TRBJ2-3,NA,CASSLARGRSTDTQYF,TGTGCCAGCAGCTTAGCGCGCGGACGGAGCACAGATACGCAGTATTTT
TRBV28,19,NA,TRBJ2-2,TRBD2,CASSSSPPLLAGSTGELFF,TGTGCCAGCAGTTCCTCACCACCTCTCCTAGCGGGATCCACCGGGGAGCTGTTTTTT
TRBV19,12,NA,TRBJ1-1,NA,CASSIEGSEAFF,TGTGCCAGTAGTATCGAGGGCAGCGAAGCTTTCTTT
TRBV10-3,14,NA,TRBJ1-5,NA,CAISESAGNQPQHF,TGTGCCATCAGTGAGTCGGCAGGGAATCAGCCCCAGCATTTT
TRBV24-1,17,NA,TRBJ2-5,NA,CATSDLLYDRGQETQYF,TGTGCCACCAGTGATTTGCTATATGACAGAGGCCAAGAGACCCAGTACTTC
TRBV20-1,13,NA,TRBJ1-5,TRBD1,CSARTGSNQPQHF,TGCAGTGCTCGGACAGGGAGCAATCAGCCCCAGCATTTT
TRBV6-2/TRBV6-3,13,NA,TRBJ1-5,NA,CASTGRSNQPQHF,TGTGCCAGCACTGGGCGGAGCAATCAGCCCCAGCATTTT
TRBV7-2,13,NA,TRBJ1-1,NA,CASSYTGSSEAFF,TGTGCCAGCAGCTACACAGGGTCCTCTGAAGCTTTCTTT
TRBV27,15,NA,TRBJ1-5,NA,CASSLKPSGGQPQHF,TGTGCCAGCAGTTTGAAGCCTTCGGGGGGTCAGCCCCAGCATTTT
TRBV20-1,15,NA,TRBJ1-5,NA,CSARVLGGGNQPQHF,TGCAGTGCTAGAGTATTAGGGGGAGGGAATCAGCCCCAGCATTTT
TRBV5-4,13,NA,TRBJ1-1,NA,CASTEVGGTEAFF,TGTGCCAGCACCGAAGTAGGGGGCACTGAAGCTTTCTTT
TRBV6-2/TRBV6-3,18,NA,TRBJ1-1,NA,CASSYPSMGLRGNTEAFF,TGTGCCAGCAGTTACCCTTCCATGGGCCTCCGCGGGAACACTGAAGCTTTCTTT
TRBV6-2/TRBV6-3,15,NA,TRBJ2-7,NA,CASSYSRGRLYEQYF,TGTGCCAGCAGTTACTCGAGGGGACGGCTGTACGAGCAGTACTTC
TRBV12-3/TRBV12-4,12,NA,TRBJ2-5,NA,CASSFRLETQYF,TGTGCCAGCAGTTTTAGATTGGAGACCCAGTACTTC
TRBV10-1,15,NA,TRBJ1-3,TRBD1,CATAPGDSSGNTIYF,TGCGCCACCGCCCCTGGGGACAGCTCTGGAAACACCATATATTTT
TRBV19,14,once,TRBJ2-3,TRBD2,CASTLAGSTDTQYF,TGTGCCAGTACCCTAGCGGGTAGCACAGATACGCAGTATTTT
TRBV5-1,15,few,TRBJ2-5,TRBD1,CASSLGQGSRKTQYF,TGCGCCAGCAGCTTGGGACAGGGGAGTAGAAAGACCCAGTACTTC
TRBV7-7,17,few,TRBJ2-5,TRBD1,CASSLAPRTGGQETQYF,TGTGCCAGCAGCTTAGCCCCCCGGACAGGGGGCCAAGAGACCCAGTACTTC
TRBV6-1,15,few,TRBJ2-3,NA,CASSPSRDFTDTQYF,TGTGCCAGCAGTCCATCCCGGGACTTCACAGATACGCAGTATTTT
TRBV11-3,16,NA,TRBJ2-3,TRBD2,CASSPSASGGTDTQYF,TGTGCCAGCAGCCCCTCTGCTAGCGGGGGCACAGATACGCAGTATTTT
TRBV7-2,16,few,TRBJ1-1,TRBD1,CASSLGKTGGWTEAFF,TGTGCCAGCAGCTTAGGCAAGACAGGGGGCTGGACTGAAGCTTTCTTT
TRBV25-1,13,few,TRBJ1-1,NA,CASSESRGARAFF,TGTGCCAGCAGTGAATCCCGGGGGGCGAGGGCTTTCTTT
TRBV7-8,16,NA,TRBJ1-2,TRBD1,CASSPISPGTGYGYTF,TGTGCCAGCAGCCCCATATCCCCTGGGACAGGCTATGGCTACACCTTC
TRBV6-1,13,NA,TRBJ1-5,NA,CASSPDGNQPQHF,TGTGCCAGCAGTCCCGACGGCAATCAGCCCCAGCATTTT
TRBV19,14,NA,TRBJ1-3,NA,CATRVTSSGNTIYF,TGTGCCACCCGTGTCACTTCCTCTGGAAACACCATATATTTT
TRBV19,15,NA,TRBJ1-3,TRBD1,CASSIGDSSGNTIYF,TGTGCCAGTAGTATCGGGGACAGCTCTGGAAACACCATATATTTT
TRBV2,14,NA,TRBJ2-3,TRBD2,CASSPGLASDTQYF,TGTGCCAGCAGTCCGGGACTAGCATCGGATACGCAGTATTTT